This TCR beta chain was profiled in a study of graft-versus-host responses after intestinal transplantation (dated by TCRdb to about 2021). For context, the study as a whole: Recipients received multivisceral, liver-intestinal, or isolated intestinal transplants. To identify alloreactive clones, pre-transplant mixed lymphocyte reaction products were sequenced and compared with unstimulated pre-transplant donor and recipient T cells. Every recipient was given anti-thymocyte globulin induction, then maintenance tacrolimus and steroids for 3 to 4 years. A cohort of under 30 intestinal transplant recipients, including one retransplant, was enrolled, and a few patients lacking pretransplant specimens were excluded. After intestinal transplantation, graft-versus-host and host-versus-graft alloreactive T cell clones were followed in the graft, circulation and bone marrow using bulk TCR-beta CDR3 sequencing. Instead of going to the commercial service, samples from a few later patients were sequenced in-house on an Illumina MiSeq and processed with MiXCR. A peak of at least 4% donor T cells among recipient peripheral blood mononuclear cells was the definition used for donor T cell macrochimerism.

Note on this clone: Its antigen remains undetermined. No per-base quality is available; no much larger clone lies one base away.

Overall results and qualifications from the work: Early after transplant, peak levels of circulating GvH clones were associated with declines in HvG clones. In the allografts of patients with donor T cell macrochimerism, GvH to HvG T cell clonal ratios were high. GvH clones turned up in recipient bone marrow, with some appearing earlier in ileal mucosa or blood, a pattern consistent with an intestinal mucosal origin. Conclusions were limited by the relatively low number and heterogeneity of intestinal transplant patients.

V lost 6 bases and J lost 12 bases; the stretch between them is 14 bases long. The germline V gene sets CDR1 to SGHDN and CDR2 to FVKESK. Counted from cysteine to phenylalanine, this CDR3 has 11 amino acids. Of all the DNA, just the CDR3 is kept, 33 bases in frame from base 1. In the first month after transplant, blood samples were collected up to 4 times, and after that at least monthly when available. Receptor libraries were prepared by the immunoSEQ multiplex PCR assay. For most patients, genomic DNA was subjected to high-throughput TCR-beta CDR3 sequencing by Adaptive Biotechnologies. Regarding the original processing steps: TCR sequencing data were retrieved from Adaptive's ImmunoSEQ software for more than 15 patients, whereas a few other patients were processed with MiXCR and VDJtools. CDR3 nucleotide sequences shared between donor and recipient were removed because their origin could not be assigned. At least 2-fold expansion over unstimulated cells and a minimum CFSE-low frequency of 0.002% (template counts) or 0.001% (read counts) were required for clones to be classified as alloreactive. A clone was considered mappable if detected in the sequenced pre-transplant spleen, lymph node, or MLR CFSE-low populations of the donor or recipient. The cumulative frequency of alloreactive clones was calculated as a percentage of all sequences, weighted by copy number. Entries here come from immuneACCESS through TCRdb and include only in-frame sequences with V and J called. Some clones fail to appear in such tables; in the studies checked, an unresolved V gene covers under half of the shortfall, and the cause of the remainder is unknown. D and trimming come from the DNA, and the V and J calls and clone size come from that table. In this sample the table shows tens of thousands of clones, more than 80% of which occur a single time. 5% to 6.5% of the sample goes to the ten largest clones.

The TCR sequence derives from a human patient who received an intestinal transplant, so some T cells may come from the graft donor. The V gene is TRBV14 and the J gene is TRBJ1-2, with TRBD1 perhaps the D gene, on 6 matching bases. The specimen was PBMCs, collected more than 650 days after intestinal transplant. At the DNA level, the sequence is TGTGCCAGCAGTCCTACAGGGATACACACCTTC. It specifies CASSPTGIHTF.